This is a list of T cell receptor beta chains from one sample in a study of T-cell memory formation after mild COVID-19. A single record per CDR3 protein comes from TCRdb applying MiXCR to the 5' RACE reads. The sample has about 340,000 distinct CDR3 sequences, 13% to 15% seen once. Sequencing used PBMCs or a T cell subset sorted from them (not recorded which). The origin of the receptors is a man between 18 and 35 years old who had mild COVID-19 (a few samples of this study predate the infection). Cell type and time point are not known. Each CDR3 is given with its conserved first and last residue. D genes are given only for firm matches. Some rows have no size entry. The others give once, few or many, or a class for an expanded clone.

v_gene: TRBV6-5; abundance: many; j_gene: TRBJ2-2; d_gene: NA; CDR3nt: TGTGCCAGCAGTTCCGCGGACGCGAGGAGGGAGCTGTTTTTT; CDR3aa: CASSSADARRELFF
v_gene: TRBV30; abundance: NA; j_gene: TRBJ1-2; d_gene: TRBD1; CDR3nt: TGTGCCTGGAGGGAGACAGGGGACGACTATGGCTACACCTTC; CDR3aa: CAWRETGDDYGYTF
v_gene: TRBV4-3; abundance: few; j_gene: TRBJ1-2; d_gene: NA; CDR3nt: TGCGCCAGCAGCCAAGAGGGGGTGAGCCTCTATGGCTACACCTTC; CDR3aa: CASSQEGVSLYGYTF
v_gene: TRBV29-1; abundance: NA; j_gene: TRBJ2-5; d_gene: TRBD2; CDR3nt: TGCAGCGTTGTTGGTCCGGGAGGGGAGACCCAGTACTTC; CDR3aa: CSVVGPGGETQYF
v_gene: TRBV13; abundance: NA; j_gene: TRBJ2-5; d_gene: TRBD1; CDR3nt: TGTGCCAGCAGCACCAAGACAGGCAACACGGGACAGGAGACCCAGTACTTC; CDR3aa: CASSTKTGNTGQETQYF
v_gene: TRBV4-1; abundance: NA; j_gene: TRBJ2-5; d_gene: TRBD2; CDR3nt: TGCGCCAGCAGCCAAGGGACTAGCGGGGGGGCTTTGGAGACCCAGTACTTC; CDR3aa: CASSQGTSGGALETQYF
v_gene: TRBV10-3; abundance: NA; j_gene: TRBJ2-2; d_gene: NA; CDR3nt: TGTGCCATCGGAGAGGTCGCGAGATTGAACACCGGGGAGCTGTTTTTT; CDR3aa: CAIGEVARLNTGELFF
v_gene: TRBV28; abundance: few; j_gene: TRBJ2-3; d_gene: NA; CDR3nt: TGTGCCAGCACCCAGGGAACAGAATATACGCAGTATTTT; CDR3aa: CASTQGTEYTQYF
v_gene: TRBV4-2; abundance: NA; j_gene: TRBJ2-3; d_gene: NA; CDR3nt: TGTGCCAGCAGCCCTCCCGCGGGTAGCACAGATACGCAGTATTTT; CDR3aa: CASSPPAGSTDTQYF
v_gene: TRBV3-1; abundance: few; j_gene: TRBJ2-5; d_gene: TRBD2; CDR3nt: TGTGCCAGCAGACAACTTTGGAAAGGACTAGCGGGGGGGCCCGGGGAGACCCAGTACTTC; CDR3aa: CASRQLWKGLAGGPGETQYF
v_gene: TRBV11-1; abundance: NA; j_gene: TRBJ2-1; d_gene: NA; CDR3nt: TGTGCCAGCAGTATCCGGGGGCGGGGTGAGCAGTTCTTC; CDR3aa: CASSIRGRGEQFF
v_gene: TRBV20-1; abundance: few; j_gene: TRBJ2-1; d_gene: NA; CDR3nt: TGCAGTGCTAGAGGCGGGTGGGGGGCCGGAGTCGAGGGCGAGCAGTTCTTC; CDR3aa: CSARGGWGAGVEGEQFF
v_gene: TRBV5-5; abundance: NA; j_gene: TRBJ1-5; d_gene: NA; CDR3nt: TGTGCCAGCAGCTTGGTTGGGGAGGGGCCTCAGCCCCAGCATTTT; CDR3aa: CASSLVGEGPQPQHF
v_gene: TRBV4-1; abundance: many; j_gene: TRBJ1-5; d_gene: NA; CDR3nt: TGTGCCAGCAGCCAAGGGGACAGCAATCAGCCCCAGCATTTT; CDR3aa: CASSQGDSNQPQHF
v_gene: TRBV6-5; abundance: few; j_gene: TRBJ2-7; d_gene: NA; CDR3nt: TGTGCCAGCAGTTACTCGGGCAGAACTACCTACGAGCAGTACTTC; CDR3aa: CASSYSGRTTYEQYF
v_gene: TRBV15; abundance: many; j_gene: TRBJ2-5; d_gene: TRBD1; CDR3nt: TGTGCCACCAGCAGAGCGGGACAGCTGACCCAGTACTTC; CDR3aa: CATSRAGQLTQYF
v_gene: TRBV7-9; abundance: few; j_gene: TRBJ2-2; d_gene: TRBD2; CDR3nt: TGTGCCAGCAGCGGGGGACTAGTAGGGGTCACCGGGGAGCTGTTTTTT; CDR3aa: CASSGGLVGVTGELFF
v_gene: TRBV29-1; abundance: NA; j_gene: TRBJ1-3; d_gene: NA; CDR3nt: TGCAGCGTTGCGGAAAGCTCTGGAAACACCATATATTTT; CDR3aa: CSVAESSGNTIYF
v_gene: TRBV6-2/TRBV6-3; abundance: NA; j_gene: TRBJ1-1; d_gene: NA; CDR3nt: TGTGCCAGCAGTGGAATAGAAGCTTTCTTT; CDR3aa: CASSGIEAFF
v_gene: TRBV7-8; abundance: few; j_gene: TRBJ1-6; d_gene: NA; CDR3nt: TGTGCCAGCAGCTCAAGGCCACTGGGAGGTAATTCACCCCTCCACTTT; CDR3aa: CASSSRPLGGNSPLHF
v_gene: TRBV12-3/TRBV12-4; abundance: few; j_gene: TRBJ2-3; d_gene: NA; CDR3nt: TGTGCCAGCAGTTTAGCGCGGGGCGTCACAGATACGCAGTATTTT; CDR3aa: CASSLARGVTDTQYF
v_gene: TRBV2; abundance: NA; j_gene: TRBJ2-1; d_gene: TRBD2; CDR3nt: TGTGCCAGCAGTGACGCCTGGGGGGGGCAGTTCTTC; CDR3aa: CASSDAWGGQFF
v_gene: TRBV18; abundance: few; j_gene: TRBJ1-6; d_gene: NA; CDR3nt: TGTGCCAGCTCACCGGGCGGGTTTAATTCACCCCTCCACTTT; CDR3aa: CASSPGGFNSPLHF
v_gene: TRBV7-2; abundance: NA; j_gene: TRBJ2-1; d_gene: TRBD1; CDR3nt: TGTGCCAGCAGCACGACAGGGGGGCACAATGAGCAGTTCTTC; CDR3aa: CASSTTGGHNEQFF
v_gene: TRBV12-5; abundance: NA; j_gene: TRBJ1-2; d_gene: NA; CDR3nt: TGTGCTAGTGGCTATCAGGGAACGGACGGCTACACCTTC; CDR3aa: CASGYQGTDGYTF
v_gene: TRBV27; abundance: few; j_gene: TRBJ2-2; d_gene: NA; CDR3nt: TGTGCCAGCAGCTGGGGGGGCCAGAACGGGGAGCTGTTTTTT; CDR3aa: CASSWGGQNGELFF
v_gene: TRBV6-2/TRBV6-3; abundance: NA; j_gene: TRBJ1-2; d_gene: NA; CDR3nt: TGTGCCAGCAGTTATCAATTGACTGGTGGCTACACCTTC; CDR3aa: CASSYQLTGGYTF
v_gene: TRBV11-2; abundance: many; j_gene: TRBJ2-7; d_gene: NA; CDR3nt: TGTGCCAGCAGCGTCGGGCGATCGGGCGAGCAGTACTTC; CDR3aa: CASSVGRSGEQYF
v_gene: TRBV4-2; abundance: few; j_gene: TRBJ2-1; d_gene: NA; CDR3nt: TGTGCCAGCAGCCAGGGGGTAGACAATGAGCAGTTCTTC; CDR3aa: CASSQGVDNEQFF
v_gene: TRBV6-5; abundance: NA; j_gene: TRBJ1-2; d_gene: NA; CDR3nt: TGTGCCAGCAGGGCACAGGGTTACTATGGCTACACCTTC; CDR3aa: CASRAQGYYGYTF
v_gene: TRBV6-1; abundance: many; j_gene: TRBJ1-2; d_gene: NA; CDR3nt: TGTGCCAGCAGTGACAGGGGATCCTTCGGCTACACCTTC; CDR3aa: CASSDRGSFGYTF
v_gene: TRBV19; abundance: few; j_gene: TRBJ2-1; d_gene: TRBD1; CDR3nt: TGTGCCAGTAGTATAGTCCCGGGACAGCGGATCAATGAGCAGTTCTTC; CDR3aa: CASSIVPGQRINEQFF
v_gene: TRBV28; abundance: NA; j_gene: TRBJ1-5; d_gene: TRBD1; CDR3nt: TGTGCCAGCATAAGACAGGGGGATCGAAATCAGCCCCAGCATTTT; CDR3aa: CASIRQGDRNQPQHF
v_gene: TRBV27; abundance: few; j_gene: TRBJ2-3; d_gene: TRBD2; CDR3nt: TGTGCCAGCAGGGGCGGGGGGGCCCCGACGCAGTATTTT; CDR3aa: CASRGGGAPTQYF
v_gene: TRBV7-3; abundance: NA; j_gene: TRBJ2-3; d_gene: TRBD2; CDR3nt: TGTGCCAGCAGCCCCCAAGCGGGGGCGAACACAGATACGCAGTATTTT; CDR3aa: CASSPQAGANTDTQYF
v_gene: TRBV11-2; abundance: NA; j_gene: TRBJ2-2; d_gene: NA; CDR3nt: TGTGCCAGCAGCTTAGGTTTGGGACCAGCGAACACCGGGGAGCTGTTTTTT; CDR3aa: CASSLGLGPANTGELFF
v_gene: TRBV4-2; abundance: NA; j_gene: TRBJ1-1; d_gene: NA; CDR3nt: TGTGCCAGCAGCCCCTATCAGACGGGAACTGAAGCTTTCTTT; CDR3aa: CASSPYQTGTEAFF
v_gene: TRBV7-2; abundance: NA; j_gene: TRBJ2-2; d_gene: TRBD2; CDR3nt: TGTGCCAGCAGCCCGGGGGGGGCTGGCGGGGGGGCCGGGGAGCTGTTTTTT; CDR3aa: CASSPGGAGGGAGELFF
v_gene: TRBV12-3/TRBV12-4; abundance: few; j_gene: TRBJ1-3; d_gene: NA; CDR3nt: TGTGCCAGCAGGCACACAGCGAGCTCTGGAAACACCATATATTTT; CDR3aa: CASRHTASSGNTIYF
v_gene: TRBV4-3; abundance: few; j_gene: TRBJ2-1; d_gene: TRBD2; CDR3nt: TGCGCCAGCAGCGGACCCAGCGGGGGGGCGACGGGGGAGCAGTTCTTC; CDR3aa: CASSGPSGGATGEQFF
v_gene: TRBV12-3/TRBV12-4; abundance: few; j_gene: TRBJ1-2; d_gene: NA; CDR3nt: TGTGCCAGCAGTCGCCGGGACGCGCCGGGTCGCTACACCTTC; CDR3aa: CASSRRDAPGRYTF
v_gene: TRBV10-1; abundance: NA; j_gene: TRBJ2-7; d_gene: TRBD2; CDR3nt: TGCGCCAGCAGTGATTCTAGCGGGGGTTACGAGCAGTACTTC; CDR3aa: CASSDSSGGYEQYF
v_gene: TRBV27; abundance: NA; j_gene: TRBJ2-7; d_gene: NA; CDR3nt: TGTGCCAGCAGTTTCCAGGGGTACTCCTACGAGCAGTACTTC; CDR3aa: CASSFQGYSYEQYF
v_gene: TRBV20-1; abundance: few; j_gene: TRBJ2-3; d_gene: TRBD2; CDR3nt: TGCAGTGCTTTGACTAGCGGGGCCTTTAGCACAGATACGCAGTATTTT; CDR3aa: CSALTSGAFSTDTQYF
v_gene: TRBV7-9; abundance: few; j_gene: TRBJ2-5; d_gene: NA; CDR3nt: TGTGCCAGCAGCTTAATGCTGGCGAGTCAAGAGACCCAGTACTTC; CDR3aa: CASSLMLASQETQYF
v_gene: TRBV6-2/TRBV6-3; abundance: NA; j_gene: TRBJ1-1; d_gene: NA; CDR3nt: TGTGCCAGCAGTTACGCCACCATGAACACTGAAGCTTTCTTT; CDR3aa: CASSYATMNTEAFF
v_gene: TRBV18; abundance: many; j_gene: TRBJ2-1; d_gene: NA; CDR3nt: TGTGCCAGCTCACCCCCCGGGGCCGCATCTAGACCCTACAATGAGCAGTTCTTC; CDR3aa: CASSPPGAASRPYNEQFF
v_gene: TRBV5-1; abundance: NA; j_gene: TRBJ1-1; d_gene: NA; CDR3nt: TGCGCCAGCAGCTTGGGAACGGCGCGAAACACTGAAGCTTTCTTT; CDR3aa: CASSLGTARNTEAFF
v_gene: TRBV29-1; abundance: many; j_gene: TRBJ1-2; d_gene: TRBD1; CDR3nt: TGCAGCGTTGGCCGGGACAGGCGCTACACCTTC; CDR3aa: CSVGRDRRYTF